The T cell receptor beta chain described here comes from a study of CD8 T cells in Susac syndrome (dated by TCRdb to about 2019). Regarding the study in general: Of the Susac syndrome patients who were sequenced, roughly eight were in clinical remission while roughly 6 had clinically active disease. Whether CD8+ T cell activation and differentiation in Susac syndrome was antigen driven was tested using repertoire sequencing. At the time of blood withdrawal, Susac syndrome patients were either therapy-naive, taking corticosteroids (with some also receiving IVIg), or on IVIg alone.

High-throughput TCR beta sequencing profiled peripheral blood CD8+ and CD4+ T cells from healthy donors, Susac syndrome patients and multiple sclerosis patients. The Susac syndrome patients fulfilled recently defined diagnostic criteria for either definite or probable disease. CD8+ TEMRA cells were enriched by FACS, while bulk CD8+ and CD4+ T cells were purified by magnetic negative isolation. Blood was drawn into EDTA tubes, processed within 24 hours, and PBMCs were isolated by density gradient centrifugation. PBMCs intended for TCR sequencing were cryopreserved in liquid nitrogen and were subsequently thawed in a 37 degrees C water bath. A purity of at least 90% was achieved for sorted or isolated CD4+, CD8+ and CD8+ TEMRA cells. RNA was extracted using the RNeasy kit, and about 0.5 to 1 ug of the RNA was reverse transcribed with random hexamers. The immunoSEQ multiplex PCR assay, which covers 54 Vbeta and 13 Jbeta segments, was used to amplify TCR beta CDR3 regions. To correct PCR amplification bias, a synthetic template baseline was used for both primer optimization and computational correction. Concerning the study's data processing: Reads were assigned to V, D and J genes according to IMGT and analyzed in immunoSEQ Analyzer, with only productive sequences retained. To calculate clonality, Shannon entropy was normalized by log2 of the number of productive unique sequences and then subtracted from one. Public and private clones were assessed among the 100 most prevalent clones of each patient and control. A clone was defined as Susac-specific if it was absent from the healthy and MS cohorts, from about 1,100 published viral clones and from other ImmuneACCESS disease sequences. In-frame beta chains were kept once TCRdb had trimmed the public reads at Q25 with fastp and called clones with MiXCR. Each entry merges the rows of one CDR3 protein and shows their most common DNA and genes. The V and J calls follow TCRdb's processing rather than the paper's. The sample yields 120,000 to 150,000 distinct CDR3 sequences; roughly 95% were counted once. The ten largest account for about 0.08% of the sample.

The count of this clonotype is one. Its cognate antigen has yet to be identified. Per-base quality was not reported, and no clone a single base away is much larger than it. One read yields weak evidence. Broad study findings and their caveats: In the CD4+ T cell repertoire of Susac syndrome patients, clonal expansion was not detected. The TCR sequencing and HLA analysis was acknowledged to have included a relatively small number of individuals.

This TCR was sampled from a human donor with Susac syndrome. Input material: CD4+ T cells from PBMCs.

For the CDR3, the sequence is CASSLQQETQYF. The DNA is as follows: TGCGCCAGCAGCTTACAGCAAGAGACCCAGTACTTC. The rearranged segments are TRBV5-1 and TRBJ2-5, with no confidently assigned D gene. Sequences SGHRS (CDR1) and YFSETQ (CDR2) are obtained from the germline V gene. V is shortened by 2 bases, J by 2 bases, and the region joining them spans 4 bases. The CDR3 has 12 amino acids, counting the end cysteine and phenylalanine. Only the CDR3 DNA stays, 36 bases, in frame from base 1.